This TCR beta chain emerged from a study of cytomegalovirus exposure and HLA in healthy donors (dated by TCRdb to about 2017). With respect to the entire study: According to an earlier analysis of several hundred of the donors, about 180 million T cells yielded some 110 million unique TCR beta sequences and around 280 Gb of sequence data. The number of typed donors differed by locus: about 629-630 for A, B, C, DRB1 and DQB1; about 520 for DQA1; 606 for DPA1; and some 430 for DPB1. A later genetic analysis took genome-wide SNP genotypes for about 55% of the roughly 670 donors and used that subset as a discovery cohort. The study aimed to test whether signatures of past pathogen exposure could be identified by cataloging public T cell receptors. Roughly 310 gigabases of sequencing data and roughly 90 million unique TCR sequences were included in an early release covering several hundred HLA-typed donors. To predict cytomegalovirus infection status, the study brought together high-throughput TCR immunosequencing, statistical association of individual TCRs with disease status, and machine learning. The study used immunosequencing to profile the T cell repertoires of about 670 subjects and linked those repertoires to cytomegalovirus serostatus. Rather than using new phenotypic data, the later analysis identified candidate immune exposures from TCR beta sequences and from how often those sequences occurred across donors. A later analysis re-analyzed previously published TCR beta repertoires from 650 to 800 donors and added high-resolution HLA genotyping to study TCR occurrence patterns. Alongside the repertoire data, information on donor age, sex, ethnicity and CMV serostatus was compiled. Every discovery cohort repertoire had been produced on one sequencing platform. Four to six DR-DQ haplotypes were handled as single units for association and clustering, since linkage in the cohort was strong. On average, roughly 250,000 unique TCR beta nucleotide sequences were sequenced per donor among roughly 430 genotyped donors of the cohort, with about 19% of those sequences being non-productive. An earlier analysis of roughly 580 of the donors used high-throughput TCR beta sequencing to judge whether each TCR beta V gene segment behaved as functional or pseudogenic. In addition to the first cohort of roughly 670 subjects, a separate validation cohort of 120 different subjects was used. HLA typing included class I and class II loci at four-digit resolution. The genetic ancestry cluster associated with self-reported Caucasian donors included 80% to 90% of the approximately 430 genotyped donors.

Library preparation employed the immunoSEQ multiplex PCR assay. For the multiplex PCR, a mixture combining 60 forward primers for TCR Vbeta segments and 13 reverse primers for TCR Jbeta segments was used. Amplification of the CDR3 region of rearranged TCR beta genes was performed with a multiplex PCR assay on genomic DNA. On the Illumina HiSeq System, the amplified TCR beta libraries were sequenced as 87-base-pair reads. The source study handled its data this way. A later analysis tallied around 82 million unique TCR beta chains across the 700 or so repertoires, and about 10 million of those chains were shared by two or more donors. Raw reads were error-corrected and collapsed into unique sequences by a nearest-neighbor algorithm in which closely related sequences were merged to remove PCR and sequencing errors. To assign V, D and J gene segments, CDR3 sequences were aligned to IMGT reference sequences. For a sequence to be retained, a match of at least six nucleotides to both a V gene segment and a J gene segment was required. Rearrangements were called productive when the CDR3 lacked stop codons and stayed in frame with V and J; all others were non-productive. CDR3 was defined according to IMGT convention as the region running from the second conserved V-encoded cysteine to the conserved J-encoded phenylalanine. In an earlier analysis of approximately 500 of the donors, sequences lacking an unambiguous match to a single V gene segment were excluded. An earlier analysis of over 450 of the donors classified V segments as functional when productive rearrangements were above 56.7% and as segregating when the standard deviation between donors was above 5%. A statistical classification framework was developed to diagnose cytomegalovirus status using the catalog of TCR beta chain sequences. In a later analysis, TCR nucleotide sequences were compared against IMGT/GENE-DB human TR gene sequences so that V and J genes could be assigned. In a later analysis, CDR3 sequences and most-parsimonious VDJ recombination scenarios were assigned using the TCRdist pipeline. A later analysis defined each TCR beta chain by its CDR3 amino acid sequence plus V-gene family, and excluded reads lacking a unique V-gene family. To address suspected cross-contamination and a sequencing artifact, a later analysis removed 450 to 700 highly shared, low-generation-probability nucleotide sequences. In a later analysis, a clonal expansion index for each public chain was calculated from normalized within-repertoire ranks of inferred template counts. A later analysis computed generation probabilities with a VDJ recombination model fitted to out-of-frame rearrangements, and checked the results against IGoR. Hypergeometric tests were used in a later analysis to score TCR-TCR, TCR-HLA and TCR-CMV co-occurrence, with a repertoire-size bias correction applied to the TCR pairs. A later analysis estimated false discovery rates by permuting HLA or CMV assignments 20 times. A later analysis grouped co-occurring TCRs with DBSCAN, adding TCRdist sequence similarity when clustering within HLA-allele-positive subsets. Repertoires with fewer than 30,000 or more than 120,000 public chains were left out of co-occurrence clustering, as were a few repertoires with anomalous nucleotide sharing. Not all clones reach the TCRdb copy of this immuneACCESS table, which keeps in-frame sequences only. Checked studies attribute under half of the gap to unresolved V genes and leave the rest unexplained. Clone size and the V and J calls come from that table; the DNA yielded D and trimming. This sample has about 150,000 clones in its table, and roughly 80% of those were observed once. The ten largest clones add up to around 5% of the sample.

What the work shows at the level of the full study, not this receptor alone: In a later analysis, some 17,000 TCR beta sequences were associated with specific HLA alleles at a false discovery rate of 0.05. V-gene and J-gene trimming of TCR beta chains was associated with a missense DCLRE1C variant in a later genetic analysis, and the association was replicated in an independent cohort. Because HLA typing was unavailable for some donors at each locus, only the typed subset was used in association tests. Because counts were too low, 15 to 20 rarely observed V segments, including chromosome 9 orphons, were left out of the earlier analysis of several hundred of the donors. The 87-base-pair reads could not distinguish some IMGT-functional V segments, including TRBV6-2 and TRBV6-3, so those segments were excluded. Only TCR beta chains were sequenced in this cohort, and the absence of alpha or paired-chain data limited detectable features. Compared with equally common non-associated chains, HLA-associated TCR beta chains in a later analysis were more clonally expanded and had lower generation probabilities. Strong co-occurrence of HLA alleles, especially DR and DQ, made assigning TCR associations to individual alleles difficult. For the cohort, immune exposure information was limited to CMV serostatus. A later analysis found that most CMV-associated TCR beta chains appeared HLA-restricted, with HLA associations seemingly driven largely by CMV exposure. In an earlier analysis of several hundred of the donors, most TCR beta V segments were observed in productive rearrangements about 87% or about 30% of the time, broadly matching IMGT annotations. A later genetic analysis reported fewer N-insertions in productive TCRs among donors in an Asian-associated ancestry cluster than the roughly 670-donor mean. A total of about 180 TCR beta chains were listed by the study as associated with cytomegalovirus. A cluster of highly shared sequence variants was judged likely to be a technical artifact of the sequencing pipeline. In vitro tests confirmed that three of the cytomegalovirus-associated TCR beta chains recognize cytomegalovirus antigens. In a later analysis, TCR association rates were found to vary across HLA loci, with the most associated TCRs seen for DRB1 alleles and the fewest for HLA-C alleles. A further reported finding was that TCR beta sequences accurately predicted the HLA-A and HLA-B alleles for most subjects in the first cohort. While some public TCRs were present in many individuals, most TCR sequences turned up only very rarely across donors. The presence/absence analyses assumed that sequencing depth was roughly uniform across donors, and that assumption may not be true. Cytomegalovirus status was reported to be diagnosed by the classifier with high specificity and sensitivity in both the original and validation cohorts. The authors suggested that the approach could potentially be generalized to other disease states and immunological phenotypes. Correlated functional status among segregating V segments might reflect linkage disequilibrium, but an unknown experimental factor could not be ruled out. In a later analysis, several top co-occurrence clusters were reported to appear linked to parvovirus B19, influenza, CMV and Epstein-Barr virus.

The cohort was made up of several hundred healthy bone marrow donors. All cohort members were sampled while nominally healthy, although unrecorded immune exposures were likely present. The donor was CMV seronegative and was included in the group of 352 seronegative cohort members. Each donor provided a peripheral blood sample, and peripheral blood mononuclear cells were used for TCR beta sequencing. The Qiagen DNeasy Blood Extraction Kit was used to extract genomic DNA from the blood cell samples. Clipping removes 1 base from V and 2 bases from J, with 10 as the unmatched junction base count. From its cysteine to its phenylalanine, the CDR3 spans 18 amino acids. The CDR3 DNA has 54 bases and is translated from base 1. Sequences LGHNA (CDR1) and YNFKEQ (CDR2) are obtained from the germline V gene. Regarding this clone: No antigen is known for it. No base qualities exist here, and no much larger clone lies one base off it.

Sample: PBMCs. The rearranged chain carries TRBV4-2 and TRBJ2-1, and TRBD1 aligns with 8 junction nucleotides. The sequence was collected from a man aged 18 to 30 in good health and CMV-seronegative. CDR3 loop: CASSQVPLPGGPYNEQFF. In nucleotide form, the sequence is TGTGCCAGCAGCCAAGTCCCGCTGCCAGGGGGCCCCTACAATGAGCAGTTCTTC.